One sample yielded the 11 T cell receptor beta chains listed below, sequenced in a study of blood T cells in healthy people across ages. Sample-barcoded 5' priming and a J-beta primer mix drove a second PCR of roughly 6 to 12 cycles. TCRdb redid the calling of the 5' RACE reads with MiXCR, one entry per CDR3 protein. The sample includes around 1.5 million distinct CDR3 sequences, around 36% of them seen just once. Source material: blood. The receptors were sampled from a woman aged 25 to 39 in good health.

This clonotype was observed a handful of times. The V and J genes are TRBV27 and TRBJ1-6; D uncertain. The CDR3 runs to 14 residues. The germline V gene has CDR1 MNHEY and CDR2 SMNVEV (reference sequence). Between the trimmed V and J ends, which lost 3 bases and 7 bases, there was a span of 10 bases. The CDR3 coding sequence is TGTGCCAGCAGTTTTGCAGTCGCGAATTCACCCCTCCACTTT. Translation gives CASSFAVANSPLHF.

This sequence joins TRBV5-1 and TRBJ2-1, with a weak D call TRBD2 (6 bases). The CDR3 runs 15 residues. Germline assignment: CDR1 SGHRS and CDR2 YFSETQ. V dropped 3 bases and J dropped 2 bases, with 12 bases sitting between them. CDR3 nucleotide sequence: TGCGCCAGCAGCTGGGGGGTCGGTCCCTACAATGAGCAGTTCTTC. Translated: CASSWGVGPYNEQFF. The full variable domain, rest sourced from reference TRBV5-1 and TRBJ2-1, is KAGVTQTPRYLIKTRGQQVTLSCSPISGHRSVSWYQQTPGQGLQFLFEYFSETQRNKGNFPGRFSGRQFSNSRSEMNVSTLELGDSALYLCASSWGVGPYNEQFFGPGTRLTVL.

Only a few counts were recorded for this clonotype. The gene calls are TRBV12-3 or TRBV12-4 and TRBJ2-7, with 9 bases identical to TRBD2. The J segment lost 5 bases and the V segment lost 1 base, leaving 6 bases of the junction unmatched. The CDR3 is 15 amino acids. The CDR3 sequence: CASSLVLAGNNEQYF. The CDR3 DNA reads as TGTGCCAGCAGTTTAGTTCTAGCGGGAAATAACGAGCAGTACTTC.

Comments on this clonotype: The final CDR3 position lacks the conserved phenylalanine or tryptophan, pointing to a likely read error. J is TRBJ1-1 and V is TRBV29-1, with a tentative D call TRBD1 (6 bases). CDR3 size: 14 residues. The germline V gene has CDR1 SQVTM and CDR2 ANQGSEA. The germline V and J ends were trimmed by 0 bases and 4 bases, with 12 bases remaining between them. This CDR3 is CSVEDRGAGTEAFS. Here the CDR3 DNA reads TGCAGCGTTGAAGATAGGGGGGCGGGCACTGAAGCTTTCTCT.

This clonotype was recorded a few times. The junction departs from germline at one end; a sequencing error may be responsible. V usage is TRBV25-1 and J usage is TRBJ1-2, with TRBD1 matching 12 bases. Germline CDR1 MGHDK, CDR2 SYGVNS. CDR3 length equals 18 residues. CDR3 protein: CANSESPGQGAHNYGYTF. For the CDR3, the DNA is TGTGCCAACAGTGAGTCCCCGGGACAGGGGGCGCATAACTATGGCTACACCTTC.

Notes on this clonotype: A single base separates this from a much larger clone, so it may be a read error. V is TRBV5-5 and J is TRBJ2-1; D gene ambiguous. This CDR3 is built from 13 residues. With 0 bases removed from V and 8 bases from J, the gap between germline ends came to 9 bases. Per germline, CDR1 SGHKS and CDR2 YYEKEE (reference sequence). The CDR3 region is CASSLGSLDEQFF. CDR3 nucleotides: TGTGCCAGCAGCTTGGGCAGCCTCGATGAGCAGTTCTTC.

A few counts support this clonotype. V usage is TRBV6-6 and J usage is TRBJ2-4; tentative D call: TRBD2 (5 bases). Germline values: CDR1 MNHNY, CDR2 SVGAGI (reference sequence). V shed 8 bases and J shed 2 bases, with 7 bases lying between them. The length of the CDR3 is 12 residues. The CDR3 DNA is TGTGCCAGCTCGGACTCCAAAAACATTCAGTACTTC. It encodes CASSDSKNIQYF.

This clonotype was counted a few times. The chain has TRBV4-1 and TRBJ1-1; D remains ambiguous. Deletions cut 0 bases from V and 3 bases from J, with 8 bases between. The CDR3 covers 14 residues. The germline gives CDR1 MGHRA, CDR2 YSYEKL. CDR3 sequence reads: CASSQDHGDTEAFF. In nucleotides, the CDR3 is TGCGCCAGCAGCCAAGATCATGGGGACACTGAAGCTTTCTTT.

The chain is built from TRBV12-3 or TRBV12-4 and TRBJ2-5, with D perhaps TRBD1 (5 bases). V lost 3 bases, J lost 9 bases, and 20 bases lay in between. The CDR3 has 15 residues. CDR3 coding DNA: TGTGCCAGCAGTTTGGACCCTGCAGGGAAGGGGTCCCAGTACTTC. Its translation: CASSLDPAGKGSQYF.

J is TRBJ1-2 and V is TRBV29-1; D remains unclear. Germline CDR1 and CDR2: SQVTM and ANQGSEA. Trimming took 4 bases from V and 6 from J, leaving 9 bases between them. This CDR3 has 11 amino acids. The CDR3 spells CSVAQPNGYTF. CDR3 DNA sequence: TGCAGCGTTGCTCAGCCGAATGGCTACACCTTC.

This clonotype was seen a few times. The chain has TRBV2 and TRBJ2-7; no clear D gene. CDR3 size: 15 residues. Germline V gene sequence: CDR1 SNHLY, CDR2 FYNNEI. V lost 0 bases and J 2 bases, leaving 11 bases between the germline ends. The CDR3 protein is CASSEAPSPTYEQYF. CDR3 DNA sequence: TGTGCCAGCAGTGAAGCTCCCTCCCCGACCTACGAGCAGTACTTC.